A single sample is the source of the 32 T cell receptor beta chains below, sequenced in a study of control samples from healthy donors and cancer patients. Assay: immunoSEQ multiplex PCR; the TCRdb copy retains only in-frame clones and omits some. The sample contains about 69,000 clones, about nine tenths of which appear only once. Material: PBMCs. These receptors were collected from a man in his 60s with lung cancer.

This chain links TRBV15 with TRBJ1-3, with D possibly TRBD1 on 5 matching bases. V was trimmed by 0 bases and J by 7 bases, leaving 7 bases between them. Per the germline V gene, CDR1 is LNHNV and CDR2 is YYDKDF (reference sequence). CDR3 length equals 13 residues. CDR3 nucleotides: TGTGCCACCAGCAGAGAACAGGCGAACACCATATATTTT. It translates to CATSREQANTIYF.

The sample holds one count of this clone. The J gene is TRBJ2-7, the V gene TRBV19; the D gene could be TRBD1 or TRBD2 (6 bases each). This CDR3 has 14 residues. Per the germline V gene, CDR1 is LNHDA and CDR2 is SQIVND (reference sequence). V dropped 2 bases and J dropped 1 base, with 9 bases sitting between them. In nucleotides, the CDR3 is TGTGCCAGTAGTATAACAGGGACTTCCTACGAGCAGTACGTC. Encoded protein: CASSITGTSYEQYV.

This clone was seen a handful of times. V usage is TRBV25-1 and J usage is TRBJ1-3; D is ambiguous. V was cut by 3 bases and J by 2 bases, with 2 bases left in between. The CDR3 is 12 amino acids. Germline V gene lookup returns CDR1 MGHDK and CDR2 SYGVNS. The CDR3 DNA sequence: TGTGCCAGCAGTGAGACTGGAAACACCATATATTTT. Amino acid sequence: CASSETGNTIYF.

V gene TRBV5-5 combines with J gene TRBJ1-4; D ambiguous. CDR3 length: 14 residues. Trimming cost V 2 bases and J 8 bases, with 13 bases left between them. Germline CDR1 reads SGHKS; CDR2 reads YYEKEE (reference sequence). The CDR3 nucleotides read TGTGCCAGCAGCTTTAGTAGGACGGAGGAAAAACTGTTTTTT. This sequence encodes CASSFSRTEEKLFF.

The chain recombines TRBV5-8 with TRBJ2-5; 9 nucleotides match TRBD1. Germline V gives CDR1 SGHTS, CDR2 YDEGEE. The ends lost 4 bases at V and 5 bases at J; junction bases unmatched: 9. The CDR3 has 15 amino acids. The CDR3 nucleotides read TGTGCCAGCAGCCCCGGGACAGGGCGAGAGGAGACCCAGTACTTC. Translation gives CASSPGTGREETQYF.

V and J are TRBV7-9 and TRBJ2-5; tentatively, D is TRBD2 (5 bases). The CDR3 consists of 15 residues. Germline V CDR1 and CDR2: SEHNR, FQNEAQ (reference sequence). V lost 4 bases and J lost 2, with 14 bases in between. CDR3 in DNA: TGTGCCAGCAGCTCCACGACTATTTTTCAAGAGACCCAGTACTTC. Encoded protein: CASSSTTIFQETQYF.

This chain connects TRBV19 to TRBJ2-2; 8 nucleotides align to TRBD1. V trimming: 5 bases; J trimming: 7 bases; junction bases outside the gene matches: 9. Germline values: CDR1 LNHDA, CDR2 SQIVND (reference sequence). CDR3 length: 15 residues. The CDR3 is CASSLGQGLGGELFF. The CDR3 nucleotides are TGTGCCAGTAGTCTCGGACAGGGTTTGGGCGGGGAGCTGTTTTTT.

V gene TRBV2 combines with J gene TRBJ2-2; 8 bases agree with TRBD1. In germline, CDR1 is SNHLY, CDR2 FYNNEI. This CDR3 has 17 residues. V was pared by 1 base and J by 5 bases, with 9 bases of the junction left unmatched. The CDR3 here is CASSEDSAGGATGELFF. Written as DNA, the CDR3 is TGTGCCAGCAGTGAAGATTCCGCAGGGGGCGCAACCGGGGAGCTGTTTTTT.

In this sample, this clone turned up once. This chain links TRBV18 with TRBJ2-5; D might be TRBD2 (5 bases). The V gene's germline CDR1 is KGHSH and CDR2 LQKENI. The V end was cut by 3 bases, the J end by 5 bases, with 13 bases between. The CDR3 spans 14 residues. The CDR3: CASSPSLGGETQYF. The CDR3 DNA follows: TGTGCCAGCTCACCTAGTCTAGGCGGGGAGACCCAGTACTTC.

This chain connects TRBV10-1 to TRBJ1-1, with TRBD1 as a possible D gene (5 bases). This CDR3 region has 15 residues. Germline loops: CDR1 WNHNN, CDR2 SYGVQD (reference sequence). Trimming removed 3 bases from V and 2 bases from J, with 13 bases in between. Written as DNA, the CDR3 is TGCGCCAGCAGTGAAAATGGAGGGGCCAACACTGAAGCTTTCTTT. Its protein product is CASSENGGANTEAFF.

The CDR3 coding sequence is TGTGCCATCAGTGAGTCTGGGAGCACACAGCCCCAGCATTTT. This codes for CAISESGSTQPQHF. V gene TRBV10-3 combines with J gene TRBJ1-5; no firm D call. This CDR3 contains 14 residues. CDR1 is ENHRY, CDR2 SYGVKD, per germline. The germline V and J ends were trimmed by 0 bases and 7 bases, with 10 bases remaining between them.

The chain links TRBV24-1 to TRBJ2-3; weak D call: TRBD2 (5 bases). This CDR3 spans 14 amino acids. The germline V and J ends were trimmed by 2 bases and 1 base, with 6 bases remaining between them. Germline-derived CDR1 and CDR2 are KGHDR and SFDVKD. CDR3 residues: CATSDWGGTDTQYF. The CDR3 DNA reads TGTGCCACCAGTGATTGGGGAGGCACAGATACGCAGTATTTT.

V usage is TRBV7-9 and J usage is TRBJ2-2, with D hard to call. CDR1 is SEHNR, CDR2 FQNEAQ, per germline (reference sequence). V gave up 4 bases and J gave up 5 bases, with 5 bases separating them. This CDR3 spans 12 amino acids. This CDR3 is CASSSQTGELFF. CDR3 sequence (DNA): TGTGCCAGCAGCTCGCAAACCGGGGAGCTGTTTTTT.

This rearrangement joins TRBV6-4 to TRBJ2-1; 9 bases fit TRBD2. The CDR3 is made up of 17 amino acids. The V gene end was trimmed by 0 bases and the J gene end by 3 bases; junction bases not matched to a gene: 6. Germline V lookup: CDR1 MRHNA, CDR2 SNTAGT. CDR3 DNA sequence: TGTGCCAGCAGTGACTCGTCTGCGGGGGGGCACTACAATGAGCAGTTCTTC. Translated: CASSDSSAGGHYNEQFF.

The rearrangement links TRBV7-6 to TRBJ1-1; tentative D call: TRBD1 (5 bases). CDR3 length: 15 residues. Germline V gives CDR1 SGHVS, CDR2 FNYEAQ. With 0 bases removed from V and 1 base from J, the gap between germline ends came to 9 bases. CDR3 in amino acids: CASSLAGTTNTEAFF. CDR3 in DNA: TGTGCCAGCAGCTTAGCCGGGACGACGAACACTGAAGCTTTCTTT.

CDR3 coding DNA: TGTGCCAGCAGGACGGACATCCCCTCCTACAATGAGCAGTTCTTC. Its translation is CASRTDIPSYNEQFF. This chain links TRBV7-2 with TRBJ2-1; possible D gene TRBD1, 5 bases. CDR3 size: 15 residues. Trimming took 6 bases from V and 0 from J, leaving 12 bases between them. Germline CDR1 and CDR2: SGHTA and FQGNSA.

The gene calls are TRBV9 and TRBJ1-1, with 7 bases that match TRBD1. The CDR3 loop spans 14 amino acids. The V gene end was trimmed by 0 bases and the J gene end by 3 bases; junction bases not matched to a gene: 2. Germline assignment: CDR1 SGDLS and CDR2 YYNGEE. CDR3 DNA sequence: TGTGCCAGCAGCGTAGCAGGGGGATACACTGAAGCTTTCTTT. This encodes CASSVAGGYTEAFF.

This clone has only one observation. This chain connects TRBV7-3 to TRBJ1-3; no clear D gene. V lost 4 bases to trimming and J lost 4 bases, with 11 bases between them. Germline lookup yields CDR1 SGHTA and CDR2 FQGTGA. CDR3 length equals 14 residues. Here the CDR3 reads CASSSGGYGNTIYF. CDR3 sequence (DNA): TGTGCCAGCAGCTCAGGAGGGTACGGAAACACCATATATTTT.

The rearrangement joins TRBV4-2 to TRBJ1-1; unclear D gene. CDR1 LGHNA and CDR2 YNFKEQ come from the germline V gene. This CDR3 has 16 amino acids. Trimming removed 4 bases from V and 1 base from J, with 16 bases in between. The CDR3 DNA sequence: TGTGCCAGCAGCCTCGGCCAAAATCAGCGGAACACTGAAGCTTTCTTT. This gives the protein CASSLGQNQRNTEAFF.

The chain couples TRBV7-8 to TRBJ1-1, with 7 bases aligning to TRBD1. Germline V CDR1 and CDR2: SGHVS, FQNEAQ. The CDR3 is 16 residues long. Germline trimming cut 5 bases from V and 2 bases from J; bases unmatched to any gene: 11. For the CDR3, the DNA is TGTGCCAGCAGCCCGGTTGGGACAGTATTAAACACTGAAGCTTTCTTT. Its protein is CASSPVGTVLNTEAFF.

V gene TRBV9 combines with J gene TRBJ1-2; the D gene is possibly TRBD1 (6 bases). V gave up 3 bases and J gave up 5 bases, with 11 bases separating them. CDR3 length equals 13 residues. The germline V gene encodes CDR1 SGDLS and CDR2 YYNGEE. CDR3 sequence: CASSENQGYGYTF. CDR3 in DNA: TGTGCCAGCAGCGAAAACCAGGGGTATGGCTACACCTTC.

This clone was found once. The V gene is TRBV5-6, the J gene TRBJ2-4; D might be TRBD1 (5 bases). CDR1 SGHDT and CDR2 YYEEEE come from the germline V gene. V gave up 0 bases and J gave up 6 bases, with 7 bases separating them. The CDR3 sequence is 13 residues long. CDR3 coding DNA: TGTGCCAGCAGCTTGGGGCAGGGAAACATTCAGTACTTC. Translation gives CASSLGQGNIQYF.

V gene TRBV11-1 combines with J gene TRBJ1-6; no reliable D call. There are 15 residues in the CDR3. In germline, CDR1 is SGHAT, CDR2 FQDESV (reference sequence). Trimming cost V 1 base and J 3 bases, with 7 bases left between them. The CDR3 sequence: CASSLEDFYNSPLHF. As DNA, the CDR3 is TGTGCCAGCAGCTTAGAGGACTTCTATAATTCACCCCTCCACTTT.

The gene calls are TRBV27 and TRBJ1-6; D ambiguous. This CDR3 spans 12 amino acids. V was cut by 3 bases and J by 5 bases, with 2 bases left in between. Germline CDR1 and CDR2: MNHEY and SMNVEV (reference sequence). CDR3 region: CASSFDNSPLHF. The CDR3, as DNA: TGTGCCAGCAGTTTCGATAATTCACCCCTCCACTTT.

This rearrangement joins TRBV25-1 to TRBJ1-3; D possibly corresponds to TRBD1 (6 bases). The germline V gene encodes CDR1 MGHDK and CDR2 SYGVNS. The CDR3 loop spans 15 amino acids. V gave up 6 bases and J gave up 2 bases, with 14 bases separating them. Here the CDR3 reads CASREAGAPGNTIYF. CDR3 DNA: TGTGCCAGCAGGGAGGCGGGGGCGCCTGGAAACACCATATATTTT.

This clone is a singleton in its sample. The chain links TRBV29-1 to TRBJ1-4; TRBD1 matches at 7 bases. The CDR3 extends over 13 amino acids. The V and J ends lost 5 bases and 7 bases, in that order; junction bases with no gene match: 7. The germline V gene encodes CDR1 SQVTM and CDR2 ANQGSEA. The CDR3 region is CSVTTGSGEKLFF. In DNA form, the CDR3 reads TGCAGCGTTACGACAGGGAGTGGTGAAAAACTGTTTTTT.

The CDR3 protein is CASSPLDNSPLHF. For the CDR3, the DNA is TGTGCCAGCTCACCCCTCGATAATTCACCCCTCCACTTT. This chain joins TRBV18 and TRBJ1-6; no clear D gene. This CDR3 contains 13 residues. With 3 bases removed from V and 5 bases from J, the gap between germline ends came to 5 bases. Germline CDR1 reads KGHSH; CDR2 reads LQKENI.

The chain couples TRBV18 to TRBJ2-3, with a weak D call TRBD2 (6 bases). V was trimmed by 2 bases and J by 5 bases, leaving 14 bases between them. In germline, CDR1 is KGHSH, CDR2 LQKENI. The CDR3 contains 15 residues. Here the CDR3 reads CASSPGRGRVDTQYF. CDR3 nucleotides: TGTGCCAGCTCACCAGGTCGGGGGAGAGTAGATACGCAGTATTTT.

The chain recombines TRBV29-1 with TRBJ1-1, with a tentative D call TRBD1 (5 bases). Trimming removed 4 bases at V and 1 base at J, with 7 bases between. Germline V gene lookup returns CDR1 SQVTM and CDR2 ANQGSEA. This CDR3 is 12 amino acids long. CDR3 bases: TGCAGCGTTGTCGGGGGGAACACTGAAGCTTTCTTT. Amino acid sequence: CSVVGGNTEAFF.

V gene TRBV30 combines with J gene TRBJ2-7; tentatively, D is TRBD1 or TRBD2 (6 bases each). This CDR3 has 14 amino acids. Trimming left V 8 bases short and J 4 bases short, with 21 bases between. The germline V gene encodes CDR1 GTSNPN and CDR2 SVGIG (reference sequence). CDR3 nucleotides: TGTGCCCCCTCACGAGAGGGGGGCCTTTACGAGCAGTACGTC. Protein sequence: CAPSREGGLYEQYV.

This clone was seen only once. The J gene is TRBJ1-4, the V gene TRBV20-1; TRBD1 matches 7 bases. Germline-derived CDR1 and CDR2 are DFQATT and SNEGSKA (reference sequence). This CDR3 is built from 14 residues. The ends lost 3 bases at V and 7 bases at J; junction bases unmatched: 8. This CDR3 reads CSASLQGFSEKLFF. CDR3 sequence (DNA): TGCAGTGCTAGTTTACAGGGGTTTAGTGAAAAACTGTTTTTT.

V and J are TRBV18 and TRBJ1-2; D uncertain. The CDR3 runs to 14 residues. Germline CDR1 reads KGHSH; CDR2 reads LQKENI. V lost 0 bases and J lost 2, with 7 bases in between. CDR3 region: CASSPPSGNYGYTF. DNA of the CDR3: TGTGCCAGCTCACCACCGTCGGGGAACTATGGCTACACCTTC.